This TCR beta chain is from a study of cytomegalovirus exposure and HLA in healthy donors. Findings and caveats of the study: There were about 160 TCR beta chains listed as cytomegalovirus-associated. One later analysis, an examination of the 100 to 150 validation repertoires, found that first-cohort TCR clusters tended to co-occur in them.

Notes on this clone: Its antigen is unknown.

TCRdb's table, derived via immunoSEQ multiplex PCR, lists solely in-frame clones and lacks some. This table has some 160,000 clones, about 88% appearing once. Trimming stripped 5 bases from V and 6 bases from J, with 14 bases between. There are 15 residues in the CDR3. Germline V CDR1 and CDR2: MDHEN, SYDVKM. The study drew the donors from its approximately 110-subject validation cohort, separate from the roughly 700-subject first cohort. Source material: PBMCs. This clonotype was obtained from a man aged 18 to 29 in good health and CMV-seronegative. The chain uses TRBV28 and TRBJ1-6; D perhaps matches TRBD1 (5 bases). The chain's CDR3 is CASSLSRDSNSPLHF. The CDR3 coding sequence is TGTGCCAGCAGTCTTTCCCGGGACTCTAATTCACCCCTCCACTTT.